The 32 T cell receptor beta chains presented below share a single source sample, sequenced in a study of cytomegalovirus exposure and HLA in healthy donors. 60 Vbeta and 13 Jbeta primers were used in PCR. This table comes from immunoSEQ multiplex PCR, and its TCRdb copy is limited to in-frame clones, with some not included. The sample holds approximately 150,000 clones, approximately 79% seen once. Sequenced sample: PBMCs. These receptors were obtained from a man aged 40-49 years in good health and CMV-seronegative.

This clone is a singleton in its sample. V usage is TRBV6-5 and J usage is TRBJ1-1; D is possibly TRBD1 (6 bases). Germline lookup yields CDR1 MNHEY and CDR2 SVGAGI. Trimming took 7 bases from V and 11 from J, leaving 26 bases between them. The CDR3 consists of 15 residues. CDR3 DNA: TGTGCCAGCACCCACCCGGTGGGGGGGCGGAGAGAGGCTTTCTTT. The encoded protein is CASTHPVGGRREAFF.

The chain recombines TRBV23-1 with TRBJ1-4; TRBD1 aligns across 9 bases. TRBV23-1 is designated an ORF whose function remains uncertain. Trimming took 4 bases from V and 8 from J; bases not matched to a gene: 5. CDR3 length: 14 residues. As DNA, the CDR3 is TGCGCCAGCAGTCCGAGACAGGGGGACGAAAAACTGTTTTTT. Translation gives CASSPRQGDEKLFF.

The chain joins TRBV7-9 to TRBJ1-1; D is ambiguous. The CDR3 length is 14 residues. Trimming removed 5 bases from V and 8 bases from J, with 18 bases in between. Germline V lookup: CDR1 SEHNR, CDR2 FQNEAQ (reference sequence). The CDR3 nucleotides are TGTGCCAGCAGCCATCCCCCGGAGAGGGTCGAAGCTTTCTTT. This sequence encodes CASSHPPERVEAFF.

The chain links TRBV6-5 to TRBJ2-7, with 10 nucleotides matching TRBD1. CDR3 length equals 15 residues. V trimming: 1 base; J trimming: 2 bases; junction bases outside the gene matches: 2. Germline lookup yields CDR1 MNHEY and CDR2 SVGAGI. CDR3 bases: TGTGCCAGCAGTTACTACGGGACAGGGGCCTACGAGCAGTACTTC. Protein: CASSYYGTGAYEQYF.

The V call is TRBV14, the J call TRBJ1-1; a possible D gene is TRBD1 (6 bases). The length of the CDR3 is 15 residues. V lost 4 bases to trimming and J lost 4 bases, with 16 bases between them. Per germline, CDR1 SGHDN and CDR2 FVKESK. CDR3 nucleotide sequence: TGTGCCAGCAGCCTCAGGGGACGGGTGGGCACTGAAGCTTTCTTT. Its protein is CASSLRGRVGTEAFF.

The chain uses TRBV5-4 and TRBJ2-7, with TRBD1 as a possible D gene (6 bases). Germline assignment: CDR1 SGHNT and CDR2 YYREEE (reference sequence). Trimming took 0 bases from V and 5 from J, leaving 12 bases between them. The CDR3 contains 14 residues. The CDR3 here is CASSLEQGSHEQYF. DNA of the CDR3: TGTGCCAGCAGCTTGGAGCAGGGGTCCCACGAGCAGTACTTC.

CDR3 DNA: TGCGCCAGCAGTGAGTCCCCGGGACATTCTCGGGGGCCCCAGCATTTT. Amino acid sequence: CASSESPGHSRGPQHF. The chain joins TRBV10-2 to TRBJ1-5; perhaps TRBD1 as D (6 bases). V lost 0 bases, J lost 9 bases, and 18 bases lay in between. The CDR3 loop spans 16 amino acids. Per germline, CDR1 WSHSY and CDR2 SAAADI.

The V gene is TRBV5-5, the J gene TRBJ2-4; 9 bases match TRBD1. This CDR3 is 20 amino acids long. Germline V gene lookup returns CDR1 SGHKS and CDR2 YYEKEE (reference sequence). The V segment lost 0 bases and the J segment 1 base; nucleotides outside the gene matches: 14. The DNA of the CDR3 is TGTGCCAGCAGCTTGGAGGTGGGACAGGGAAGAGTGGGTGCCAAAAACATTCAGTACTTC. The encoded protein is CASSLEVGQGRVGAKNIQYF. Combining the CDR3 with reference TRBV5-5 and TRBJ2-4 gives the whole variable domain DAGVTQSPTHLIKTRGQQVTLRCSPISGHKSVSWYQQVLGQGPQFIFQYYEKEERGRGNFPDRFSARQFPNYSSELNVNALLLGDSALYLCASSLEVGQGRVGAKNIQYFGAGTRLSVL.

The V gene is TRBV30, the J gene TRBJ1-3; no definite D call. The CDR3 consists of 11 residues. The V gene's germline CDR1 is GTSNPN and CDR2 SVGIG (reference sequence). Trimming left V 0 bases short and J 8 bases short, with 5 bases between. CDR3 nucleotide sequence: TGTGCCTGGAGTGTAGGAGACACCATATATTTT. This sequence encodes CAWSVGDTIYF.

In nucleotides, the CDR3 is TGTGCCAGCAGCAATACAAGAACAGGGGTTACCACTGAAGCTTTCTTT. This gives the protein CASSNTRTGVTTEAFF. V and J are TRBV5-8 and TRBJ1-1, with 7 bases fitting TRBD1. There are 16 residues in the CDR3. The ends lost 4 bases at V and 4 bases at J; junction bases unmatched: 13. Germline lookup yields CDR1 SGHTS and CDR2 YDEGEE. Filled out from reference TRBV5-8 and TRBJ1-1, the complete variable domain reads EAGVTQSPTHLIKTRGQQATLRCSPISGHTSVYWYQQALGLGLQFLLWYDEGEERNRGNFPPRFSGRQFPNYSSELNVNALELEDSALYLCASSNTRTGVTTEAFFGQGTRLTVV.

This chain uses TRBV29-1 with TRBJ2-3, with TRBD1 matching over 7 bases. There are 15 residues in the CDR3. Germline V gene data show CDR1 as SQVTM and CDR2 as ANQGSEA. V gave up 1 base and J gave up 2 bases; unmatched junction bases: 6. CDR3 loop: CSVEGYRGYTDTQYF. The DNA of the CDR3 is TGCAGCGTTGAAGGCTACAGGGGTTACACAGATACGCAGTATTTT.

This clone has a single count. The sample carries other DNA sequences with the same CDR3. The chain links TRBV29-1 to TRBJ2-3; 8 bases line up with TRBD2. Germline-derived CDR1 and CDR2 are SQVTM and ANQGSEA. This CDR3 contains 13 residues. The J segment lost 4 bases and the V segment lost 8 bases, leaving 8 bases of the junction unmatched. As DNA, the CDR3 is TGCAGCCCCTTAGCGGGGTTATCAGATACGCAGTATTTT. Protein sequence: CSPLAGLSDTQYF.

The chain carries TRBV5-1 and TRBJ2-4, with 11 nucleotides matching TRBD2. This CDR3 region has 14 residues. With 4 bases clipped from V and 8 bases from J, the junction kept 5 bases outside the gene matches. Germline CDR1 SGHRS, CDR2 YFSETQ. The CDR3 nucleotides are TGCGCCAGCAGCCTTAGCGGGGGGGCACACATTCAGTACTTC. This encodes CASSLSGGAHIQYF. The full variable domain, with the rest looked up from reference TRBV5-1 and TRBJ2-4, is KAGVTQTPRYLIKTRGQQVTLSCSPISGHRSVSWYQQTPGQGLQFLFEYFSETQRNKGNFPGRFSGRQFSNSRSEMNVSTLELGDSALYLCASSLSGGAHIQYFGAGTRLSVL.

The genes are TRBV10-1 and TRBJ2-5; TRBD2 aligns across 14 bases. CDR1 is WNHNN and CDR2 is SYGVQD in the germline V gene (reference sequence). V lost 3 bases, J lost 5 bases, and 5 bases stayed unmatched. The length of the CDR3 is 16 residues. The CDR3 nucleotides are TGCGCCAGCAGTGACGGGACTAGCGGGGGCAAGGAGACCCAGTACTTC. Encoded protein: CASSDGTSGGKETQYF.

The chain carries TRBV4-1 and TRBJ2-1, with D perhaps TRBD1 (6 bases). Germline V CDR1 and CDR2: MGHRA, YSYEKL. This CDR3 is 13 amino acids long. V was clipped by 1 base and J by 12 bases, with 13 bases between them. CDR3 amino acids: CASSQGDRLGQFF. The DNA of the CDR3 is TGCGCCAGCAGCCAAGGCGACAGGTTGGGGCAGTTCTTC.

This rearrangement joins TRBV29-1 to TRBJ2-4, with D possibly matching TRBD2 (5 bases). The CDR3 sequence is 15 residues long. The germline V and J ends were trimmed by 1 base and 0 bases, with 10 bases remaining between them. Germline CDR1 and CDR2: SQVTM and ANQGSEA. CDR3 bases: TGCAGCGTTGAAGGGTTCGGACTAGCCAAAAACATTCAGTACTTC. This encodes CSVEGFGLAKNIQYF. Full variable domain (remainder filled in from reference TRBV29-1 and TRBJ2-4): SAVISQKPSRDICQRGTSLTIQCQVDSQVTMMFWYRQQPGQSLTLIATANQGSEATYESGFVIDKFPISRPNLTFSTLTVSNMSPEDSSIYLCSVEGFGLAKNIQYFGAGTRLSVL.

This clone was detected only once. The CDR3 loop is CAISEGQGPYGYTF. The CDR3 bases are TGTGCCATCAGTGAGGGACAGGGACCCTACGGCTACACCTTC. The chain links TRBV10-3 to TRBJ1-2; TRBD1 matches 8 bases. V shed 2 bases, J shed 8 bases, and the junction held 7 bases outside the gene matches. Germline V CDR1 and CDR2: ENHRY, SYGVKD. The length of the CDR3 is 14 residues.

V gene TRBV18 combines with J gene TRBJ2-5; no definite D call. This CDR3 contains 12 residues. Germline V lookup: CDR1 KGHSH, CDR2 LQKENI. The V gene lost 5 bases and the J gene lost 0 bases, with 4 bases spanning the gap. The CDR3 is CASSTYQETQYF. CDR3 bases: TGTGCCAGCTCAACATACCAAGAGACCCAGTACTTC.

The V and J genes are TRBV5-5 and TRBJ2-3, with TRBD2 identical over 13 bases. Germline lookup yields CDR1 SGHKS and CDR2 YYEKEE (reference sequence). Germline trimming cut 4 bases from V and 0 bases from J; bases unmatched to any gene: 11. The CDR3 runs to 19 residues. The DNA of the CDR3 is TGTGCCAGCAGCCAAACTGGGACTAGCGGGGCCTCTAGCACAGATACGCAGTATTTT. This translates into CASSQTGTSGASSTDTQYF.

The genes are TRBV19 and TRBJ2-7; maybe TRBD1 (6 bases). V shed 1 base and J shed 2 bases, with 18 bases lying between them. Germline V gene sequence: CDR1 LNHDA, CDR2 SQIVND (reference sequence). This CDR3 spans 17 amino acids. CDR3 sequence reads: CASSIGPSGTLTYEQYF. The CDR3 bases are TGTGCCAGTAGTATAGGCCCCTCCGGGACACTGACCTACGAGCAGTACTTC.

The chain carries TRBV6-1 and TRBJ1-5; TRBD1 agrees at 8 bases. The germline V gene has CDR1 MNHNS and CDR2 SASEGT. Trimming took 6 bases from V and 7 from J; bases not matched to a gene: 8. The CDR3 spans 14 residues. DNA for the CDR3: TGTGCCAGCAGAGGACAGGGCCCTTTCCAGCCCCAGCATTTT. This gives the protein CASRGQGPFQPQHF.

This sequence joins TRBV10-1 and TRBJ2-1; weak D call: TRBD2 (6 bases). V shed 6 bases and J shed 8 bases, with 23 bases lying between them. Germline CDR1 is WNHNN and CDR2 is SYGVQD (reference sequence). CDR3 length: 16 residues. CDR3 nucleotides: TGCGCCAGCAGCCCCGTAACTAGCTGTACCACGTATGAGCAGTTCTTC. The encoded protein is CASSPVTSCTTYEQFF.

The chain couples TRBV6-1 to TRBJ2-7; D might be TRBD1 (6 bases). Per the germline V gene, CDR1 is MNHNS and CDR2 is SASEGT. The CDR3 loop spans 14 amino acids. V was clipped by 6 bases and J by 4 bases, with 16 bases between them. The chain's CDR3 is CASRAYRDLYEQYF. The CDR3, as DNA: TGTGCCAGCAGAGCCTACAGGGACCTATACGAGCAGTACTTC.

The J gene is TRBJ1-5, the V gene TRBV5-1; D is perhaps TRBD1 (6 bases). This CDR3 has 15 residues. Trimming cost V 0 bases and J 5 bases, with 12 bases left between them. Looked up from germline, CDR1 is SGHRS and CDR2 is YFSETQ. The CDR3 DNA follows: TGCGCCAGCAGCTTGGAGGGGGAAAGGCATCAGCCCCAGCATTTT. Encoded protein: CASSLEGERHQPQHF.

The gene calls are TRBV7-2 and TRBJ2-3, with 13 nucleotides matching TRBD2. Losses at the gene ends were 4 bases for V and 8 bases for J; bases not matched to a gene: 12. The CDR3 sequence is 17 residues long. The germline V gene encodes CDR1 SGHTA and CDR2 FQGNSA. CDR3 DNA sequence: TGTGCCAGCAGCTCCCCGCAGGGGACTAGCGGGGTGGGTACGCAGTATTTT. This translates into CASSSPQGTSGVGTQYF.

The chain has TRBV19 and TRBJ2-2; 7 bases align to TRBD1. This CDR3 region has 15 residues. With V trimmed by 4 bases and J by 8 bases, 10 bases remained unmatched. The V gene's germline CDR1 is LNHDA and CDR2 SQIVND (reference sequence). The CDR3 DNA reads TGTGCCAGTAGTAGAAATGAGGGGGCGGCGGGGGAGCTGTTTTTT. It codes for CASSRNEGAAGELFF.

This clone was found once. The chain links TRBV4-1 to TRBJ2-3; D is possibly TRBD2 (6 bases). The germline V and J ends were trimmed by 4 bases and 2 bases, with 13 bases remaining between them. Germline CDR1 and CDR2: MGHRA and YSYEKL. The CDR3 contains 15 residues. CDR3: CASSPGDGFTDTQYF. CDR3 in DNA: TGCGCCAGCAGCCCGGGGGACGGCTTCACAGATACGCAGTATTTT.

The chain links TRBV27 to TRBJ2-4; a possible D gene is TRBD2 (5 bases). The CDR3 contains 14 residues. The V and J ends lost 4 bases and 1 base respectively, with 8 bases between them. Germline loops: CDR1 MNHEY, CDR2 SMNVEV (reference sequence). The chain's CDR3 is CASSSGKAKNIQYF. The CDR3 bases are TGTGCCAGCAGTTCGGGGAAGGCCAAAAACATTCAGTACTTC.

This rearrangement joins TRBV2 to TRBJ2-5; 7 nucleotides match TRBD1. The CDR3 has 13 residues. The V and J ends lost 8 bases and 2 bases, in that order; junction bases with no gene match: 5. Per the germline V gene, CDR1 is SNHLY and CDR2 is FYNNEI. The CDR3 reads CASLRTGQETQYF. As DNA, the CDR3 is TGTGCCAGCCTACGGACAGGACAAGAGACCCAGTACTTC.

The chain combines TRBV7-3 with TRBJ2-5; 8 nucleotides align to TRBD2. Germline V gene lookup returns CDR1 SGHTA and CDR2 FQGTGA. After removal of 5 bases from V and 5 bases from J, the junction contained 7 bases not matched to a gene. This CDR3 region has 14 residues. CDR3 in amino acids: CASSLAGGKETQYF. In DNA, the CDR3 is TGTGCCAGCAGCCTCGCGGGGGGTAAGGAGACCCAGTACTTC.

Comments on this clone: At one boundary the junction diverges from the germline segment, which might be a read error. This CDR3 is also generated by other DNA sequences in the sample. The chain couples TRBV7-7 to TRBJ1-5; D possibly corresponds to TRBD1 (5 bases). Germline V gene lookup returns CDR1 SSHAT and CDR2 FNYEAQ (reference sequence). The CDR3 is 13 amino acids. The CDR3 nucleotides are TGTGCTAGCAGCTTCAGGGTTGGCCAGCCCCAGCACTTT. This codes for CASSFRVGQPQHF.

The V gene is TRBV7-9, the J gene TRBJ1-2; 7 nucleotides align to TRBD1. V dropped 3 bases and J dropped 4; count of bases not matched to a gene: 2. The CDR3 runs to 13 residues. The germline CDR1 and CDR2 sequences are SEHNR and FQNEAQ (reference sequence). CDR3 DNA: TGTGCCAGCAGCTTCGGGACAGCCTATGGCTACACCTTC. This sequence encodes CASSFGTAYGYTF.